A single sample is the source of the 18 T cell receptor beta chains below, sequenced in a study of response to subunit inactivated influenza vaccine. TCRdb itself ran the RT-PCR reads through MiXCR, one entry per CDR3 protein. Here the sample spans fewer than 750,000 distinct CDR3 sequences, 12% to 15% being singletons. The material sequenced was PBMCs from blood, taken about 12 days after vaccination. The receptors come from a man between 50 and 59 years old who received an inactivated influenza vaccine.

The chain links TRBV14 to TRBJ2-3; TRBD2 agrees at 9 bases. The V and J ends lost 4 bases and 4 bases, in that order; junction bases with no gene match: 6. This CDR3 has 15 residues. Germline loops: CDR1 SGHDN, CDR2 FVKESK. The CDR3 DNA is TGTGCCAGCAGCCCTACTCGCGGGGGGGCAGATACGCAGTATTTT. It codes for CASSPTRGGADTQYF.

This clonotype was observed a few times. This chain joins TRBV10-2 and TRBJ2-7; 8 bases fit TRBD2. This CDR3 region has 17 residues. Germline V gene sequence: CDR1 WSHSY, CDR2 SAAADI. J gave up 0 bases and V 8 bases, and 15 bases lay outside the gene matches. The CDR3 loop reads CASSLVRGGKSSYEQYF. Written as DNA, the CDR3 is TGCGCCAGCTCACTAGTACGGGGGGGCAAGAGCTCCTACGAGCAGTACTTC.

This clonotype was found many times. The gene calls are TRBV29-1 and TRBJ2-6; 7 bases are shared with TRBD1. The CDR3 covers 13 residues. The V gene's germline CDR1 is SQVTM and CDR2 ANQGSEA. Trimming removed 6 bases from V and 4 bases from J; junction bases left unmatched: 3. CDR3 sequence (DNA): TGCAGCGTCACAGGGGACGGGGCCAACGTCCTGACTTTC. The encoded protein is CSVTGDGANVLTF.

V usage is TRBV10-3 and J usage is TRBJ2-5; weak D call: TRBD2 (6 bases). The V and J ends lost 3 bases and 4 bases respectively, with 9 bases between them. Germline values: CDR1 ENHRY, CDR2 SYGVKD. The CDR3 extends over 13 amino acids. CDR3 in amino acids: CAISDAGSETQYF. CDR3 in DNA: TGTGCCATCAGTGACGCGGGGTCAGAGACCCAGTACTTC.

This clonotype showed up just a few times. The chain is built from TRBV4-1 and TRBJ2-2; 13 nucleotides agree with TRBD2. J was trimmed by 7 bases and V by 0 bases; bases with no gene match: 11. There are 19 residues in the CDR3. Germline V gene sequence: CDR1 MGHRA, CDR2 YSYEKL. CDR3 nucleotide sequence: TGCGCCAGCAGCCAAGAATTCGCACTAGCGGGAGGGCCGGTCGGGGAGCTGTTTTTT. Amino acids: CASSQEFALAGGPVGELFF.

This clonotype was detected a few times. This chain connects TRBV5-5 to TRBJ1-5, with D perhaps TRBD1 (5 bases). V gave up 3 bases and J gave up 0 bases, with 13 bases separating them. The CDR3 totals 16 residues. CDR1 is SGHKS, CDR2 YYEKEE, per germline (reference sequence). The CDR3 region has the DNA TGTGCCAGCAGCTGGGGCCAGGGCCTTAGCAATCAGCCCCAGCATTTT. Translated, it gives CASSWGQGLSNQPQHF.

This clonotype came up many times. The chain has TRBV3-1 and TRBJ1-1; the match to TRBD1 covers 7 bases. The V gene end was trimmed by 1 base and the J gene end by 5 bases; junction bases not matched to a gene: 4. CDR3 length: 14 residues. Germline-derived CDR1 and CDR2 are LGHDT and YNNKEL (reference sequence). CDR3 sequence reads: CASSQGQGGTEAFF. DNA for the CDR3: TGTGCCAGCAGCCAAGGGCAGGGGGGGACTGAAGCTTTCTTT.

The chain is built from TRBV10-3 and TRBJ2-5; D ambiguous. The V gene lost 0 bases and the J gene lost 7 bases, with 3 bases spanning the gap. CDR3 size: 11 residues. Germline lookup yields CDR1 ENHRY and CDR2 SYGVKD. CDR3 loop: CAISESVTQYF. The DNA for the CDR3 is TGTGCCATCAGTGAGTCTGTGACCCAGTACTTC.

Many counts were recorded for this clonotype. The chain joins TRBV28 to TRBJ2-1; 8 positions agree with TRBD2. Germline V gene sequence: CDR1 MDHEN, CDR2 SYDVKM. The CDR3 contains 18 residues. The junction had 10 bases not matched to a gene; V was cut back by 3 bases and J by 0 bases. The CDR3 DNA reads as TGTGCCAGCAGTTTCTCGCTCGGGAGGGCCGTCTCCTACAATGAGCAGTTCTTC. Its translation: CASSFSLGRAVSYNEQFF.

Only a few counts were recorded for this clonotype. The rearrangement links TRBV6-5 to TRBJ1-1; 10 bases are a match to TRBD1. CDR3 length: 15 amino acids. J gave up 13 bases and V 0 bases, and 11 bases lay outside the gene matches. The germline V gene encodes CDR1 MNHEY and CDR2 SVGAGI. The CDR3 loop is CASSYSKRQGAKVFF. CDR3 nucleotide sequence: TGTGCCAGCAGTTACTCAAAGAGACAGGGGGCGAAAGTTTTCTTT.

In its sample, this clonotype was seen a few times. The chain employs TRBV29-1 and TRBJ2-3; weak D call: TRBD1 (5 bases). Trimming stripped 4 bases from V and 3 bases from J, with 11 bases between. Germline CDR1 SQVTM, CDR2 ANQGSEA. This CDR3 region has 13 residues. The CDR3: CSVGQGQTDTQYF. In DNA form, the CDR3 reads TGCAGCGTTGGGCAGGGTCAGACAGATACGCAGTATTTT.

The rearrangement uses TRBV27 and TRBJ2-5; D tentatively reads TRBD1 or TRBD2 (5 bases each). The CDR3 spans 15 residues. CDR1 MNHEY and CDR2 SMNVEV come from the germline V gene (reference sequence). V lost 4 bases to trimming and J lost 4 bases, with 16 bases between them. CDR3 sequence: CASSSTGRLGETQYF. DNA of the CDR3: TGTGCCAGCAGTTCCACGGGACGCCTTGGAGAGACCCAGTACTTC.

This clonotype was found a few times. This sequence joins TRBV29-1 and TRBJ2-7, with D perhaps matching TRBD1 (6 bases). CDR3 length: 14 residues. Between the trimmed V and J ends, which lost 3 bases and 2 bases, there was a span of 14 bases. Per germline, CDR1 SQVTM and CDR2 ANQGSEA. In DNA, the CDR3 is TGCAGCGTTGAGAAGGCAGGGGATCCCTACGAGCAGTACTTC. Its protein product is CSVEKAGDPYEQYF.

The chain employs TRBV15 and TRBJ2-2, with 8 bases matching TRBD2. J lost 5 bases, V lost 3 bases, and 11 bases had no gene match. This CDR3 is 17 amino acids long. The germline CDR1 and CDR2 sequences are LNHNV and YYDKDF (reference sequence). The CDR3 DNA is TGTGCCACCAGCAGTAGGCCCCGGGAGGGCCGAACCGGGGAGCTGTTTTTT. Translating gives CATSSRPREGRTGELFF.

This clonotype was detected only a few times. The CDR3 spells CASSRDFDPYNEQFF. In nucleotides, the CDR3 is TGTGCCAGCAGCAGGGACTTTGACCCCTACAATGAGCAGTTCTTC. The V call is TRBV28, the J call TRBJ2-1; D perhaps matches TRBD2 (6 bases). This CDR3 is built from 15 residues. Per the germline V gene, CDR1 is MDHEN and CDR2 is SYDVKM. Trimming took off 6 bases at V and 2 bases at J, with 14 bases between the two ends. The full variable domain, its missing parts supplied by reference TRBV28 and TRBJ2-1, is DVKVTQSSRYLVKRTGEKVFLECVQDMDHENMFWYRQDPGLGLRLIYFSYDVKMKEKGDIPEGYSVSREKKERFSLILESASTNQTSMYLCASSRDFDPYNEQFFGPGTRLTVL.

This clonotype was detected many times. The chain combines TRBV29-1 with TRBJ2-1; the match to TRBD1 covers 7 bases. This CDR3 is built from 10 residues. V shed 6 bases, J shed 9 bases, and the junction held 2 bases outside the gene matches. Germline V CDR1 and CDR2: SQVTM, ANQGSEA. CDR3 in amino acids: CSVGQLEQFF. In nucleotides, the CDR3 is TGCAGCGTGGGACAGCTTGAGCAGTTCTTC.

This sequence joins TRBV28 and TRBJ2-5; 10 bases fit TRBD2. The junction had 10 bases not matched to a gene; V was cut back by 4 bases and J by 5 bases. The germline V gene has CDR1 MDHEN and CDR2 SYDVKM. The CDR3 covers 16 residues. CDR3 bases: TGTGCCAGCAGTTCCGGCAGCGGGAGGGCCTTGGAGACCCAGTACTTC. Its translation: CASSSGSGRALETQYF.

The CDR3 bases are TGCAGTGCTAAGTCTCCGCGGGGGGTCACCGGGGAGCTGTTTTTT. Translating gives CSAKSPRGVTGELFF. V gene TRBV20-1 combines with J gene TRBJ2-2; 8 bases align to TRBD2. The CDR3 spans 15 residues. The V gene end was trimmed by 4 bases and the J gene end by 4 bases; junction bases not matched to a gene: 8. Germline lookup yields CDR1 DFQATT and CDR2 SNEGSKA (reference sequence).